Listed below are T cell receptor beta chains from one sample, sequenced in a study of T cells after yellow fever vaccination. TCRdb processed the 5' RACE reads anew with MiXCR; each CDR3 protein has one entry. The repertoire holds more than 65,000 distinct CDR3 sequences, with 5% to 6.5% as singletons. This specimen consisted of CD4+ T cells sorted from PBMCs, obtained around 15 days after the first yellow fever vaccination. The receptors shown here come from a man aged 18 to 29 who received the YFV17D yellow fever vaccine. Each CDR3 is given with its conserved first and last residue. The order of the fields is clone size, D gene, J gene, V gene, CDR3 DNA, CDR3 protein. D genes are given only for firm matches. Clone size is shown for a subset of rows, as once, few, many or a class of expanded clone.

many,.,TRBJ1-2,TRBV20-1,TGCAGTGCTGTTGACCGGAGGAGCTATGGCTACACCTTC,CSAVDRRSYGYTF
many,TRBD2,TRBJ2-3,TRBV7-2,TGTGCCAGCAGCTTAGTCGGCGGGGGGGATACGCAGTATTTT,CASSLVGGGDTQYF
many,.,TRBJ2-2,TRBV25-1,TGTGCCAGCAGTGAAATGGGCAGCGGGGAGCTGTTTTTT,CASSEMGSGELFF
.,TRBD2,TRBJ2-5,TRBV20-1,TGCAGTGCTCCGACTAGCGGGGAAGAGACCCAGTACTTC,CSAPTSGEETQYF
many,.,TRBJ2-2,TRBV20-1,TGCAGTGCCCCAGTAGCGGCGAACACCGGGGAGCTGTTTTTT,CSAPVAANTGELFF
many,.,TRBJ2-5,TRBV3-1,TGTGCCAGCAGTCCTAGGGGAGAGACCCAGTACTTC,CASSPRGETQYF
.,.,TRBJ1-1,TRBV18,TGTGCCAGCTCAAGATCAGGGCAAACTGAAGCTTTCTTT,CASSRSGQTEAFF
many,.,TRBJ2-6,TRBV25-1,TGTGCCAGCAGTGAAACTCCTCAGGGTCCTGGGGCCAACGTCCTGACTTTC,CASSETPQGPGANVLTF
many,TRBD1,TRBJ2-2,TRBV6-5,TGTGCCAGCAGTTACTCGAGGACAGGGGGCCGGGAGCTGTTTTTT,CASSYSRTGGRELFF
many,TRBD2,TRBJ2-1,TRBV6-2/TRBV6-3,TGTGCCAGCAGTTCCCCTACTAGCGGGGGAAGGGGTGAGCAGTTCTTC,CASSSPTSGGRGEQFF
.,TRBD1,TRBJ2-3,TRBV6-1,TGTGCCAGCAGACAGGGGGCAACAGATACGCAGTATTTT,CASRQGATDTQYF
many,.,TRBJ2-7,TRBV20-1,TGCAGTGCTAGAGAGAGGGACTCCTACGAGCAGTACTTC,CSARERDSYEQYF
many,.,TRBJ2-3,TRBV7-2,TGTGCCAGCAGGCAAAGCGCGGATACGCAGTATTTT,CASRQSADTQYF
.,.,TRBJ2-5,TRBV21-1,TGTGCCAGCAGCAAAGGGGGGAGAAAGACCCAGTACTTC,CASSKGGRKTQYF
many,.,TRBJ1-2,TRBV7-2,TGTGCCAGCAGCTTAGGTGTCGGGCAGGGCTATGGCTACACCTTC,CASSLGVGQGYGYTF
many,TRBD2,TRBJ2-1,TRBV5-1,TGCGCCAGCAGCTTGGGAGCGGGGGGATCTAATGAGCAGTTCTTC,CASSLGAGGSNEQFF